The 15 T cell receptor beta chains below all came from one sample that was sequenced in a study of vaccination and CD4 T cells after COVID-19. The Oncomine TCR Beta short-read assay sequenced DNA from cultured CD4+ T cells. TCRdb reprocessed the PCR reads via MiXCR and lists one record per CDR3 protein. The sample gives some 9,600 distinct CDR3 sequences, 45% to 70% of which show up once; approximately 15% is in the top ten. No cognate antigen is known for these TCRs. Stated treatment: roughly 11-day PBMC culture with coronavirus spike peptide pools or control peptides (ViraFEST assay). The source material was CD4+ T cells from blood, cultured in vitro. Every receptor here comes from a human donor who had recovered from COVID-19.

The rearrangement joins TRBV6-1 to TRBJ1-2; D is ambiguous. Germline assignment: CDR1 MNHNS and CDR2 SASEGT. The CDR3 contains 15 residues. V dropped 6 bases and J dropped 1 base, with 15 bases sitting between them. This CDR3 reads CASRRGAVFNYGYTF. In DNA form, the CDR3 reads TGTGCCAGCAGACGGGGAGCGGTTTTTAACTATGGCTACACCTTC.

The genes are TRBV7-2 and TRBJ2-1, with D possibly matching TRBD1 (5 bases). Germline CDR1 is SGHTA and CDR2 is FQGNSA. This CDR3 is built from 15 residues. V shed 5 bases and J shed 7 bases, with 18 bases lying between them. CDR3 sequence (DNA): TGTGCCAGCAGCCATGCCGCGGACACCATAAATGAGCAGTTCTTC. It codes for CASSHAADTINEQFF. The whole variable domain, remainder taken from reference TRBV7-2 and TRBJ2-1, is GAGVSQSPSNKVTEKGKDVELRCDPISGHTALYWYRQSLGQGLEFLIYFQGNSAPDKSGLPSDRFSAERTGGSVSTLTIQRTQQEDSAVYLCASSHAADTINEQFFGPGTRLTVL.

This clonotype was observed a single time. The chain is built from TRBV20-1 and TRBJ2-7; D is tentatively TRBD1 or TRBD2 (5 bases each). This CDR3 region has 14 residues. The V end lost 6 bases, the J end lost 6 bases, and 21 bases lay between the germline ends. CDR1 is DFQATT, CDR2 SNEGSKA, per germline (reference sequence). The CDR3 DNA follows: TGCAGTGCCCTCACCGGGACGTCGAAGGGCGAGCAGTACTTC. This encodes CSALTGTSKGEQYF.

This clonotype came up once. V usage is TRBV7-9 and J usage is TRBJ2-1; TRBD2 matches at 10 bases. Looked up from germline, CDR1 is SEHNR and CDR2 is FQNEAQ (reference sequence). J gave up 4 bases and V 4 bases, and 7 bases lay outside the gene matches. The CDR3 runs 16 residues. The CDR3 DNA reads as TGTGCCAGCAGCTCCCGACTAGCGGGCTTTTACAATGAGCAGTTCTTC. Translation gives CASSSRLAGFYNEQFF.

This clonotype appeared a few times. The rearrangement uses TRBV24-1 and TRBJ2-3, with 8 bases aligning to TRBD2. Germline V CDR1 and CDR2: KGHDR, SFDVKD. Germline trimming cut 6 bases from V and 0 bases from J; bases unmatched to any gene: 13. The CDR3 totals 18 residues. The CDR3 region has the DNA TGTGCCACCAGTCCCGAAATGGGACTAGGAGGGAGCACAGATACGCAGTATTTT. Amino acid sequence: CATSPEMGLGGSTDTQYF.

J is TRBJ2-7 and V is TRBV5-1; 7 nucleotides align to TRBD2. This CDR3 comprises 15 residues. Germline V gives CDR1 SGHRS, CDR2 YFSETQ. V dropped 5 bases and J dropped 3; count of bases not matched to a gene: 11. CDR3 sequence (DNA): TGCGCCAGCAGTTCCCAAGCGGGACCCCTCTACGAGCAGTACTTC. Its protein is CASSSQAGPLYEQYF.

V usage is TRBV6-1 and J usage is TRBJ1-5, with 9 bases identical to TRBD1. CDR1 and CDR2 from the germline V gene are MNHNS and SASEGT. Trimming at V came to 6 bases and at J to 3 bases, leaving 6 bases not matched to a gene. This CDR3 is built from 15 residues. CDR3 coding DNA: TGTGCCAGCAGACCTACAGGGGGCTCCAATCAGCCCCAGCATTTT. As protein: CASRPTGGSNQPQHF.

This chain joins TRBV2 and TRBJ2-3, with D tentatively TRBD1 or TRBD2 (5 bases each). The CDR3 consists of 14 residues. The germline CDR1 and CDR2 sequences are SNHLY and FYNNEI. V was shortened by 5 bases and J by 0 bases, with 9 bases between the two germline ends. CDR3 nucleotide sequence: TGTGCCAGCAGTCGGGACGCCAGCACAGATACGCAGTATTTT. Protein: CASSRDASTDTQYF.

The rearrangement uses TRBV12-3 or TRBV12-4 and TRBJ1-1; possible D gene TRBD1, 5 bases. This CDR3 has 15 amino acids. Trimming cost V 7 bases and J 6 bases, with 21 bases left between them. CDR3 sequence reads: CASTPRGKGKPEAFF. The CDR3 DNA sequence: TGTGCCAGCACCCCGAGGGGTAAGGGGAAACCTGAAGCTTTCTTT.

This clonotype has more than one count but fewer than ten. This chain uses TRBV7-9 with TRBJ2-3; D not certain. Germline V gives CDR1 SEHNR, CDR2 FQNEAQ (reference sequence). The CDR3 is made up of 15 amino acids. The V end was cut by 5 bases, the J end by 0 bases, with 12 bases between. The CDR3 bases are TGTGCCAGCAGCCTCTTCGCCAGTAGCACAGATACGCAGTATTTT. Its translation is CASSLFASSTDTQYF.

This rearrangement joins TRBV7-2 to TRBJ2-1; D may be TRBD1 or TRBD2 (5 bases each). The ends were cut back, 5 bases at V and 12 bases at J, with 14 bases in the middle. The CDR3 consists of 12 residues. CDR1 and CDR2 from the germline V gene are SGHTA and FQGNSA. CDR3 nucleotide sequence: TGTGCCAGCAGCCCGTCTCGGGGCACGCAGTTCTTC. This codes for CASSPSRGTQFF.

V gene TRBV11-2 combines with J gene TRBJ1-6; weak D call: TRBD1 (6 bases). Germline loops: CDR1 SGHAT, CDR2 FQNNGV. The ends were cut back, 4 bases at V and 9 bases at J, with 13 bases in the middle. The CDR3 length is 14 residues. CDR3 bases: TGTGCCAGCAGCTCCCTCAAGGGGGTTTCACCCCTCCACTTT. Amino acids: CASSSLKGVSPLHF.

The chain joins TRBV6-2 or TRBV6-3 to TRBJ1-5, with D possibly matching TRBD1 (5 bases). Germline CDR1 reads MNHEY; CDR2 reads SVGEGT. The CDR3 is made up of 13 amino acids. CDR3 nucleotide sequence: TGTGCATCGGGCGGTCGGGGGGGTCAGCCCCAGCATTTT. It is translated as CASGGRGGQPQHF.

This sequence joins TRBV7-2 and TRBJ2-7; 14 bases map to TRBD2. This CDR3 has 14 amino acids. CDR1 SGHTA and CDR2 FQGNSA come from the germline V gene. With V trimmed by 5 bases and J by 6 bases, 3 bases remained unmatched. CDR3 DNA sequence: TGTGCCAGCAGCCCAGGACTAGCGGGAGGCGAGCAGTACTTC. This codes for CASSPGLAGGEQYF. The whole variable domain, remainder taken from reference TRBV7-2 and TRBJ2-7, is GAGVSQSPSNKVTEKGKDVELRCDPISGHTALYWYRQSLGQGLEFLIYFQGNSAPDKSGLPSDRFSAERTGGSVSTLTIQRTQQEDSAVYLCASSPGLAGGEQYFGPGTRLTVT.

The chain is built from TRBV7-2 and TRBJ1-2; D is possibly TRBD1 (6 bases). The CDR3 has 13 residues. Per germline, CDR1 SGHTA and CDR2 FQGNSA. V lost 1 base, J lost 4 bases, and 7 bases lay in between. This chain's CDR3 is CASSLGRGYGYTF. CDR3 bases: TGTGCCAGCAGCTTAGGCAGGGGCTATGGCTACACCTTC.